This TCR beta chain derives from a study of CD4 T cells in relation to SARS-CoV-2 and coronaviruses (dated by TCRdb to the early 2020s). About the full investigation: The ViraFEST assay cultured PBMCs with antigen for under 11 days, then sequenced TCR beta CDR3s to find antigen-specific clonal expansions. The negative reference condition was either a culture with an HIV-1 Nef peptide pool or a culture with no peptide. Patient-derived lymphoblastoid cell lines were used to map the HLA restriction of shared crossreactive spike epitopes. At the level of individual TCR clonotypes, the study evaluated whether memory CD4+ T cells crossreact between the spike proteins of SARS-CoV-2 and those of common cold coronaviruses. Samples from a few pre-COVID donors and the naive versus memory experiments were sequenced with the Adaptive Biotechnologies TCR-sequencing kit; other data were Illumina-based. Expansion assays from other donors in the study were sequenced with a different, Illumina-based TCR-beta assay. Points the paper makes about the study in general: Roughly 64% of donors had memory CD4+ clonotypes that crossrecognized SARS-CoV-2 and at least one common cold coronavirus spike. Small numbers of patients and of tested TCRs limited the study. No donor contributed both pre-pandemic and post-infection samples, which limited tracing the source of pre-existing responses. Crossreactive clones showed significantly weaker SARS-CoV-2-driven expansion than monoreactive clones, consistent with antigenic imprinting. Crossreactivity analysis centred on spike protein, so crossreactivity against other viral proteins was not assessed.

Comment on this clone: It has no known antigen specificity. Base qualities are not provided; no much larger clone lies one nucleotide away.

CD4+ T cells from unexposed donors were collected before the COVID-19 pandemic (2011-2018). After less than 13 days of culture, CD4+ T cells were isolated with the EasySep CD4+ T cell isolation kit. Unexposed donor CD4+ T cells were tested for reactivity to SARS-CoV-2 S and N and four common cold coronavirus spike pools, as cell number allowed. Around 1.9 million PBMCs per well were cultured in IMDM with 5% human AB serum and 9.5 to 10 IU/ml IL-2. Half of the culture medium was replaced with fresh IL-2-containing medium on days 3 and 7. Triplicate replicate wells were generally used for each peptide culture condition. Leukapheresis product for the unexposed donors was purchased commercially. PBMCs were isolated from leukapheresis product or whole blood by Ficoll-Paque PLUS gradient centrifugation. PBMCs were either cryopreserved at -140°C or used fresh in the expansion assay. The QIAamp Micro DNA Kit was used to extract genomic DNA from the CD4+ T cells.

V is clipped by 5 bases and J by 10 bases, and the sequence between their germline boundaries is 9 bases long. The CDR3 numbers 11 residues from cysteine through phenylalanine. Only the CDR3 DNA is retained, 33 bases long and in frame from the first base. Library generation was performed with the immunoSEQ multiplex PCR assay. The study's own analysis went as follows. During preprocessing, nonproductive sequences were removed, along with CDR3s that did not begin with C, did not end with F or W, or were shorter than 7 amino acids. Antigen-specific clonotypes were called with the MANAFEST web app, based on expansion relative to reference and other culture wells. A clone was considered positive if significant expansion relative to the reference culture was observed in 2 of 3 replicate wells at an FDR below 0.05. A further requirement for positive clones was significant expansion compared with all other tandem wells, along with an odds ratio above 5. After three terminal residues were trimmed from each end, CDR3 homology was quantified as pairwise Levenshtein distance using the stringdist R package. Drawn from immuneACCESS, this table holds only the in-frame rearrangements with V and J called that TCRdb kept. Clones are partly lost; checked studies trace under half to an unresolved V gene and leave the rest unexplained. V and J calls and clone size are copied from that table; D and trimming were computed from the DNA. This sample lists roughly 20,000 clones; 70% to 75% were detected once. The top ten clonotypes cover around 30% of the sample.

The sequencing sample was made of CD4+ T cells from PBMCs, cultured in vitro. The sequence was obtained from a human donor in good health. The chain couples TRBV12-3 or TRBV12-4 to TRBJ2-1; the D gene is unclear. The nucleotide sequence is given as TGTGCCAGCAGTGGGCTCGGGGAGCAGTTCTTC. Its protein is CASSGLGEQFF.